The source of this T cell receptor (beta chain) is a study of a mutant IDH1 vaccine in newly diagnosed glioma. The time point here: week 47, end of study. It was 300 ug of mutant IDH1 20-mer peptide that made up each vaccine dose, given with topical imiquimod. The ends lost 2 bases at V and 7 bases at J; junction bases unmatched: 6. The CDR3 runs 15 residues. Germline V gene lookup returns CDR1 SNHLY and CDR2 FYNNEI. TCRdb keeps only in-frame clones here, not all; method: immunoSEQ multiplex PCR. The data show about 12,000 clones, around 81% seen once. On this clone: Its antigen is undetermined.

The sample was PBMCs, taken from a glioma patient whose treatment included an IDH1 peptide vaccine. V is TRBV2 and J is TRBJ2-1, with 9 bases identical to TRBD2. The clonotype originates from a woman aged 40 to 55 with glioma. CDR3 bases: TGTGCCAGCAGTGAAAGCGGACTAGCGATAAATGAGCAGTTCTTC. Amino acid sequence: CASSESGLAINEQFF.